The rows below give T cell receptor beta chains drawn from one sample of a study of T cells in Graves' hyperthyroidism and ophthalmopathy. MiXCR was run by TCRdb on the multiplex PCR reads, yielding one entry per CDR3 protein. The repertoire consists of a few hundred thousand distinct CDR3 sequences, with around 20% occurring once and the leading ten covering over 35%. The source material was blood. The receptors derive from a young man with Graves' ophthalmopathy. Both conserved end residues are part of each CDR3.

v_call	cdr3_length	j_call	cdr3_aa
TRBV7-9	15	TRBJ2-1	CASSSDRGKYNEQFF
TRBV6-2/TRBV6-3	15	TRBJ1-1	CASLFSRLSSTEAFF
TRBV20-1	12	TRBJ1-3	CSARGYGNTIYF
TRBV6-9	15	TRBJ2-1	CASSYPGELYNEQFF
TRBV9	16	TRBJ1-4	CASSVAMGTGLEKLFF
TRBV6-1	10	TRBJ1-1	CATKETEAFF
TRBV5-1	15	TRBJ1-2	CASSLEDGGDYGYTF
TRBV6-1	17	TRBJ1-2	CASSESRGAPTVYGYTF
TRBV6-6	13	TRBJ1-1	CASSYLGETEAFF
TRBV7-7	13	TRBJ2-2	CASSLDLTGELFF
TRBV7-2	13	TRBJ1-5	CASSSSSNQPQHF
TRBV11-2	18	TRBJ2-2	CASSWGEGYEGGTGELFF
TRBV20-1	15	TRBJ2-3	CSASGTRVSSDTQYF
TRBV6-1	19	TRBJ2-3	CASSFSGSQVGGGTDTQYF
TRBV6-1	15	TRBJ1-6	CASSEMMGGNSPLHF
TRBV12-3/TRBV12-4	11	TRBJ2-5	CASGGGETQYF
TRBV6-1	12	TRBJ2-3	CASRTSTDTQYF
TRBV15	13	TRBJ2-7	CATLGQGASEQYF
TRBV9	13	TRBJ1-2	CASSPTVSYGYTF
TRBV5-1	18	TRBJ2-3	CASSDRGTSGGAGDTQYF
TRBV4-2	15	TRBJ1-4	CASSQAQGSAEKLFF
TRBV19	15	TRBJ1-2	CASSIDGLYFYGYTF
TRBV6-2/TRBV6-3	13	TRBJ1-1	CASSGTGWTEAFF
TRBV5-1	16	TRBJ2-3	CASSGLGGAGPDTQYF
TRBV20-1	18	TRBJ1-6	CSARDHGRQGSYNSPLHF
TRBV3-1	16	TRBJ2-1	CASSPSSGVTYNEQFF
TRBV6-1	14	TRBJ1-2	CASSQAVWGYGYTF
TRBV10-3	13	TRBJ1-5	CAISGTGREPQHF
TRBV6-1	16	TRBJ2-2	CASSVTRSQGAGELFF
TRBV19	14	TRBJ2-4	CASSIGGVKNIQYF
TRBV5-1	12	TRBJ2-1	CASSLQNNEQFF
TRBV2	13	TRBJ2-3	CASRAGFTDTQYF
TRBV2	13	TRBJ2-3	CASKREITDTQYF
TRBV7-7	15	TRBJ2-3	CASSRGLAGADTQYF
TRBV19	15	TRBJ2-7	CASSIRGPISYEQYF
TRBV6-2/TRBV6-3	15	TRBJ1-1	CASSYGVGGAEEAFF
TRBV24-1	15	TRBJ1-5	CATSDPTASNQPQHF
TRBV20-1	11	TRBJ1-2	CSAPQGAGYTF
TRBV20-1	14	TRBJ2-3	CSARAGGRTDTQYF
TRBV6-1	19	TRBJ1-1	CASSSKGPVRAFTLTEAFF
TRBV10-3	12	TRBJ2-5	CAIAGTGETQYF
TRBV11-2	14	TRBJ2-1	CASSLVLGTAEQFF
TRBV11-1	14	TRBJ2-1	CASSLGFASYEQFF
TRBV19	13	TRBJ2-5	CASSKAWGETQYF
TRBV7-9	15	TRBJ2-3	CASSLNRVGKDTQYF